The rows below give T cell receptor beta chains drawn from one sample of a study of T cell responses to AZD1222 COVID-19 vaccine. Produced via immunoSEQ multiplex PCR; TCRdb's table is partial and in-frame only. The sample shows around 100,000 clones, roughly 90% of them seen only once. Sequences were derived from peripheral blood, sampled on day 0 of AZD1222 vaccination. The source is an adult in good health. CDR3s include the opening cysteine and the closing phenylalanine or tryptophan. The D gene is left open where the match is weak. Clone size is shown for a subset of rows, as once, few, many or a class of expanded clone.

V	D	J	size	DNA	CDR3
TRBV5-4	.	TRBJ1-6	.	TGTGCCAGCAGCCGGGGGGAGGGTAGCAATTCACCCCTCCACTTT	CASSRGEGSNSPLHF
TRBV7-9	.	TRBJ2-7	.	TGTGCCAGCAGCTTTGGTCAGGCCTACGAGCAGTACTTC	CASSFGQAYEQYF
TRBV6-4	.	TRBJ1-1	.	TGTGCCAGCAGTGACTCTGGGGTGGGGAGGACTGAAGCTTTCTTT	CASSDSGVGRTEAFF
TRBV28	TRBD1	TRBJ1-2	few	TGTGCCAGCAGTGGCAGGGGGAGGGACTATGGCTACACCTTC	CASSGRGRDYGYTF
TRBV2	.	TRBJ2-1	.	TGTGCCAGCAGAGCCGCCCTAAACAATGAGCAGTTCTTC	CASRAALNNEQFF
TRBV19	.	TRBJ2-7	.	TGTGCCAGTAGTATAGTTACAGGGAGGATCTACGAGCAGTACTTC	CASSIVTGRIYEQYF
TRBV7-2	.	TRBJ1-5	.	TGTGCCAGCAGCTTTTCACAGGGCCTCAATCAGCCCCAGCATTTT	CASSFSQGLNQPQHF
TRBV9	.	TRBJ1-2	.	TGTGCCAGCAGCGTAGGTACGGGTAACTATGGCTACACCTTC	CASSVGTGNYGYTF
TRBV29-1	.	TRBJ2-2	.	TGCAGCGTTTGGTCGGGCCGAAACACCGGGGAGCTGTTTTTT	CSVWSGRNTGELFF
TRBV6-5	TRBD1	TRBJ1-1	.	TGTGCCAGCAGCCGACAGGGGCCGAACACTGAAGCTTTCTTT	CASSRQGPNTEAFF
TRBV2	.	TRBJ1-5	few	TGTGCCAGCAGTGGACCAGGTATTAGCAATCAGCCCCAGCATTTT	CASSGPGISNQPQHF
TRBV6-2/TRBV6-3	.	TRBJ1-1	.	TGTGCCAGCAGCCTGACAGACATGAACACTGAAGCTTTCTTT	CASSLTDMNTEAFF
TRBV5-6	.	TRBJ1-1	.	TGTGCCAGCAGCTCAATCGCGACAGGCCGCGAAGCTTTCTTT	CASSSIATGREAFF
TRBV14	.	TRBJ1-1	.	TGTGCCAGCAGCGGGGGCTGGGGTAGGGACACTGAAGCTTTCTTT	CASSGGWGRDTEAFF
TRBV5-1	TRBD1	TRBJ1-2	.	TGCGCCAGCAGCCCGGACAGGATCAGTACTAACTATGGCTACACCTTC	CASSPDRISTNYGYTF
TRBV4-2	.	TRBJ1-4	.	TGTGCCAGCAGCCCACTACAACTGGGAGAGGAAAAACTGTTTTTT	CASSPLQLGEEKLFF
TRBV7-2	.	TRBJ1-2	.	TGTGCCAGCAGCCCCTCGGGAGCCCGGGGCTACACCTTC	CASSPSGARGYTF
TRBV11-2	TRBD2	TRBJ2-1	.	TGTGCCAGCAGCTTTAGGCTAGCGGGGGGCAATGAGCAGTTCTTC	CASSFRLAGGNEQFF
TRBV4-3	TRBD2	TRBJ2-3	.	TGCGCCAGCAGCCCCCGACTAGCGGCTAGCACAGATACGCAGTATTTT	CASSPRLAASTDTQYF
TRBV6-4	.	TRBJ2-6	.	TGTGCCAGCAGATCCTCTTCTGGGGCCAACGTCCTGACTTTC	CASRSSSGANVLTF
TRBV11-3	.	TRBJ2-3	.	TGTGCCAGCAGCTTCACAGCGCGGGGAGGCATGCAGTATTTT	CASSFTARGGMQYF
TRBV2	TRBD1	TRBJ1-2	.	TGTGCCAGGGAGGGACAGGGTTATGGCTACACCTTC	CAREGQGYGYTF
TRBV6-1	.	TRBJ1-5	.	TGTGCCAGCAGTGAAGGAAGAAATCAGCCCCAGCATTTT	CASSEGRNQPQHF
TRBV3-1/TRBV3-2	.	TRBJ2-7	.	TGTGCCAGCAGCCAAGGCCGAATTTCCTCCTACGAGCAGTACTTC	CASSQGRISSYEQYF
TRBV28	.	TRBJ1-4	.	TGTGCCAGCAGTTTAGACGGACAAATTTCCCGCCTATTGTTTTTT	CASSLDGQISRLLFF
TRBV2	.	TRBJ1-6	.	TGTGCCAGCAGAGCAGCTTATAATTCACCCCTCCACTTT	CASRAAYNSPLHF
TRBV5-1	TRBD1	TRBJ1-5	.	TGCGCCAGCAGGCCGGGACAGGGGGGCAATCAGCCCCAGCATTTT	CASRPGQGGNQPQHF
TRBV30	TRBD1	TRBJ1-4	.	TGTGCCTCCGAACAGGGGCTTGCCGAAAAACTGTTTTTT	CASEQGLAEKLFF
TRBV7-8	.	TRBJ1-4	.	TGTGCCAGCAGCTTTGGGGGTGTAGATAGGGGAAAACTGTTTTTT	CASSFGGVDRGKLFF
TRBV28	TRBD1	TRBJ2-1	.	TGTGCCAGCAGATCCACGGGACAGGGGGCCAATGAGCAGTTCTTC	CASRSTGQGANEQFF
TRBV5-4	.	TRBJ1-1	.	TGTGCCAGCAGCTCATCTACAGGGCCGGAGACTGAAGCTTTCTTT	CASSSSTGPETEAFF
TRBV2	.	TRBJ1-1	.	TGTGCCAGCAGAGAGACTACAGGGAACACTGAAGCTTTCTTT	CASRETTGNTEAFF
TRBV6-6	.	TRBJ1-2	.	TGTGCCAGCACCTCCGCCAGCTACTATGGCTACACCTTC	CASTSASYYGYTF
TRBV18	TRBD2	TRBJ2-1	.	TGTGCCAGCTCACCAGGGCGCGGGGGGGAGTATAATGAGCAGTTCTTC	CASSPGRGGEYNEQFF
TRBV19	.	TRBJ1-2	.	TGTGCCACCGTACAGGGCGGGGGCTATGGCTACACCTTC	CATVQGGGYGYTF
TRBV9	TRBD2	TRBJ2-2	.	TGTGCCAGCAGCACACTAGCGGGAGGGGCCACCGGGGAGCTGTTTTTT	CASSTLAGGATGELFF
TRBV20-1	.	TRBJ2-1	.	TGCAGTGCTAGTGCGGGGTACAATGAGCAGTTCTTC	CSASAGYNEQFF
TRBV18	.	TRBJ1-1	.	TGTGCCAGCTCAGCCGCCCAGACAGAAGCTTTCTTT	CASSAAQTEAFF
TRBV5-5	.	TRBJ1-2	.	TGTGCCAGCAGCTCCTCTAGGGGGGTTTCGACGGATGGCTACACCTTC	CASSSSRGVSTDGYTF
TRBV19	TRBD1	TRBJ2-5	.	TGTGCCAGTACACCAGGACAGGGGCCAGAGACCCAGTACTTC	CASTPGQGPETQYF
TRBV5-6	TRBD1	TRBJ1-1	once	TGTGCCAGCAGCTTGGGTTACACCGGGACAGGGAACACTGAAGCTTTCTTT	CASSLGYTGTGNTEAFF
TRBV9	.	TRBJ2-5	few	TGTGCCAGCAGCGTAGCAGGAGGGCAAGAGACCCAGTACTTC	CASSVAGGQETQYF
TRBV13	.	TRBJ1-3	.	TGTGCCAGCAGCTTAAAACTCTCTGGAAACACCATATATTTT	CASSLKLSGNTIYF